Presented here are 32 T cell receptor beta chains from one specimen sequenced in a study of memory B cells and T cells in multiple sclerosis listed by TCRdb under 2018. Their cognate antigens are unknown. Library method: the immunoSEQ multiplex PCR assay. TCRdb limited this immuneACCESS table to in-frame rearrangements with V and J called. A share of clones is missing; checked studies link under half to unresolved V genes, and the rest is unexplained. The sample profile shows under 50,000 clones; over 70% of them were found once. The top ten clonotypes cover 1.1% of the sample. After CFSE-labeled PBMCs were cultured without any stimulus, the autoproliferating (CFSEdim) and non-proliferating (CFSEhi) T cell fractions were each sequenced on their own. Altogether, about 5.5x10^7 CFSE-labeled PBMCs were kept in culture for around seven days with no stimulus, after which the replicate wells were combined.

Sequenced sample: PBMCs from blood kept in culture. All receptors come from a human donor with multiple sclerosis.

CDR3 sequence (DNA): TGTGCCAGCAGTTTGGGTACGCTTTACAATCAGCCCCAGCATTTT. It yields the protein CASSLGTLYNQPQHF. The chain couples TRBV6-6 to TRBJ1-5; D not certain. V lost 4 bases, J lost 3 bases, and 13 bases lay in between. Germline loops: CDR1 MNHNY, CDR2 SVGAGI (reference sequence). The CDR3 is made up of 15 amino acids.

The chain recombines TRBV4-3 with TRBJ1-6; 7 bases line up with TRBD1. This CDR3 is built from 17 residues. The ends lost 0 bases at V and 4 bases at J; junction bases unmatched: 6. Germline V gene lookup returns CDR1 LGHNA and CDR2 YSLEER. CDR3 protein: CASSQEKGGMYNSPLHF. The CDR3 DNA is TGCGCCAGCAGCCAAGAAAAAGGGGGCATGTATAATTCACCCCTCCACTTT.

The rearrangement joins TRBV25-1 to TRBJ1-1, with 7 bases aligning to TRBD1. After removal of 4 bases from V and 0 bases from J, the junction contained 8 bases not matched to a gene. Germline-derived CDR1 and CDR2 are MGHDK and SYGVNS. This CDR3 is built from 16 residues. The CDR3 region is CASSGRPGQMNTEAFF. CDR3 nucleotides: TGTGCCAGCAGTGGGAGACCGGGACAGATGAACACTGAAGCTTTCTTT. Combining the CDR3 with reference TRBV25-1 and TRBJ1-1 gives the whole variable domain EADIYQTPRYLVIGTGKKITLECSQTMGHDKMYWYQQDPGMELHLIHYSYGVNSTEKGDLSSESTVSRIRTEHFPLTLESARPSHTSQYLCASSGRPGQMNTEAFFGQGTRLTVV.

The genes are TRBV11-2 and TRBJ1-2, with D unclear. The CDR3 sequence is 12 residues long. Germline values: CDR1 SGHAT, CDR2 FQNNGV. Trimming removed 1 base at V and 2 bases at J, with 2 bases between. The CDR3 DNA sequence: TGTGCCAGCAGCTTAGGGAACTATGGCTACACCTTC. It translates to CASSLGNYGYTF.

In its sample, this clone was seen once. This sequence joins TRBV11-2 and TRBJ2-3; possible D gene TRBD1, 6 bases. CDR3 length: 13 residues. Germline V gene data show CDR1 as SGHAT and CDR2 as FQNNGV. Trimming took 8 bases from V and 0 from J, leaving 9 bases between them. CDR3 sequence reads: CASSGESTDTQYF. As DNA, the CDR3 is TGTGCCAGCTCAGGGGAGAGCACAGATACGCAGTATTTT. Based on the CDR3 plus reference TRBV11-2 and TRBJ2-3, the full variable domain is EAGVAQSPRYKIIEKRQSVAFWCNPISGHATLYWYQQILGQGPKLLIQFQNNGVVDDSQLPKDRFSAERLKGVDSTLKIQPAKLEDSAVYLCASSGESTDTQYFGPGTRLTVL.

The rearrangement uses TRBV4-3 and TRBJ1-4; D possibly corresponds to TRBD1 (6 bases). From germline, CDR1 is LGHNA and CDR2 YSLEER. The CDR3 contains 17 residues. V was trimmed by 0 bases and J by 3 bases, leaving 14 bases between them. CDR3 DNA sequence: TGCGCCAGCAGCCAAGATCCCAGGGGCGGTGCTAATGAAAAACTGTTTTTT. This encodes CASSQDPRGGANEKLFF.

The chain uses TRBV20-1 and TRBJ2-7, with D uncertain. There are 11 residues in the CDR3. The V gene lost 4 bases and the J gene lost 7 bases, with 11 bases spanning the gap. The germline gives CDR1 DFQATT, CDR2 SNEGSKA (reference sequence). CDR3 residues: CSANHPREQYF. DNA of the CDR3: TGCAGTGCTAACCACCCCAGGGAGCAGTACTTC.

The CDR3 sequence: CASTSYTGGEQYF. DNA for the CDR3: TGTGCCAGCACCTCATATACAGGTGGCGAGCAGTACTTC. V usage is TRBV11-2 and J usage is TRBJ2-5, with D perhaps TRBD1 (5 bases). The J call may be faulty, since TRBJ2-7 better matches the DNA end. The CDR3 has 13 amino acids. CDR1 and CDR2 (germline): SGHAT, FQNNGV.

This chain links TRBV6-5 with TRBJ1-4, with D perhaps matching TRBD1 (5 bases). CDR1 and CDR2 from the germline V gene are MNHEY and SVGAGI. The CDR3 covers 15 residues. With 5 bases removed from V and 6 bases from J, the gap between germline ends came to 16 bases. CDR3 nucleotides: TGTGCCAGCAGTCCCAGGGCAGGGAAGGATGAAAAACTGTTTTTT. Its protein is CASSPRAGKDEKLFF.

The sample holds a few counts of this clone. The rearrangement links TRBV19 to TRBJ1-1; 7 bases are shared with TRBD1. The length of the CDR3 is 14 residues. Germline CDR1 and CDR2: LNHDA and SQIVND (reference sequence). Trimming removed 6 bases from V and 8 bases from J; junction bases left unmatched: 12. Written as DNA, the CDR3 is TGTGCCAGTAGCCTACTGGTGGGGACAGCGGAAGCTTTCTTT. Its translation is CASSLLVGTAEAFF.

CDR3 DNA: TGTGCCAGCAGTTTACGGGCAGTTTATGGCTACACCTTC. The encoded protein is CASSLRAVYGYTF. This sequence joins TRBV28 and TRBJ1-2; D not certain. The germline V gene encodes CDR1 MDHEN and CDR2 SYDVKM. Trimming stripped 2 bases from V and 5 bases from J, with 9 bases between. The CDR3 is 13 amino acids.

The chain carries TRBV10-1 and TRBJ1-2; TRBD1 aligns across 9 bases. Germline CDR1 is WNHNN and CDR2 is SYGVQD (reference sequence). Trimming at V came to 3 bases and at J to 7 bases, leaving 9 bases not matched to a gene. This CDR3 spans 15 amino acids. The CDR3 DNA reads TGCGCCAGCAGTGACCCTGGACAGGGGTGCAGTGGCTACACCTTC. Translation gives CASSDPGQGCSGYTF.

The chain combines TRBV6-1 with TRBJ1-4; D remains unclear. Germline V gene sequence: CDR1 MNHNS, CDR2 SASEGT. This CDR3 contains 15 residues. V was trimmed by 2 bases and J by 4 bases, leaving 11 bases between them. This CDR3 is CASSEWIVLNEKLFF. CDR3 coding DNA: TGTGCCAGCAGTGAATGGATCGTCCTTAATGAAAAACTGTTTTTT.

This chain uses TRBV27 with TRBJ1-5, with D unclear. V lost 3 bases to trimming and J lost 3 bases, with 6 bases between them. Germline loops: CDR1 MNHEY, CDR2 SMNVEV (reference sequence). The CDR3 sequence is 13 residues long. In DNA, the CDR3 is TGTGCCAGCAGTTTGGGGTTCAATCAGCCCCAGCATTTT. It translates to CASSLGFNQPQHF.

The CDR3 here is CASSERVSSTDTQYF. In DNA, the CDR3 is TGTGCCAGCAGTGAACGCGTTTCTAGCACAGATACGCAGTATTTT. The chain recombines TRBV2 with TRBJ2-3; D gene ambiguous. The CDR3 has 15 amino acids. Germline loops: CDR1 SNHLY, CDR2 FYNNEI. Between the trimmed V and J ends, which lost 2 bases and 0 bases, there was a span of 9 bases.

In this sample, this clone turned up a few times. V is TRBV21-1 and J is TRBJ2-7. TRBV21-1 is a known pseudogene. This CDR3 is built from 14 residues. This CDR3 is CASSKWSPGHEQYF. CDR3 DNA: TGTGCCAGCAGCAAATGGAGCCCGGGACACGAGCAGTACTTC.

The CDR3 region has the DNA TGCAGCGTTATCCTAGCGGGGGTCTCCTACGAGCAGTACTTC. Amino acids: CSVILAGVSYEQYF. The V and J genes are TRBV29-1 and TRBJ2-7, with TRBD2 matching 10 bases. The CDR3 extends over 14 amino acids. Looked up from germline, CDR1 is SQVTM and CDR2 is ANQGSEA. The V gene end was trimmed by 5 bases and the J gene end by 0 bases; junction bases not matched to a gene: 4.

This chain uses TRBV2 with TRBJ2-1; TRBD1 aligns across 8 bases. CDR1 is SNHLY, CDR2 FYNNEI, per germline. The ends lost 11 bases at V and 10 bases at J; junction bases unmatched: 16. The CDR3 sequence is 14 residues long. DNA of the CDR3: TGTGCCTCCCCTCCGGGGCAGGGGGCGCGAGAGCAGTTCTTC. Translation: CASPPGQGAREQFF.

The V gene is TRBV2, the J gene TRBJ1-5, with TRBD1 matching 9 bases. The J segment lost 1 base and the V segment lost 6 bases, leaving 1 base of the junction unmatched. CDR3 length equals 14 residues. Germline V gene sequence: CDR1 SNHLY, CDR2 FYNNEI. The CDR3 reads CASRGTGSNQPQHF. The DNA of the CDR3 is TGTGCCAGCAGAGGGACAGGGAGCAATCAGCCCCAGCATTTT.

The chain has TRBV19 and TRBJ2-3; D tentatively reads TRBD1 or TRBD2 (5 bases each). Trimming took 9 bases from V and 5 from J, leaving 18 bases between them. Germline V gene lookup returns CDR1 LNHDA and CDR2 SQIVND (reference sequence). This CDR3 region has 14 residues. The CDR3 nucleotides are TGTGCCAGCTCAGAACAGGCCGGGAAAGATACGCAGTATTTT. Translation gives CASSEQAGKDTQYF.

Concerning this clone itself: The same CDR3 arises from other DNA sequences in this sample as well. The chain uses TRBV6-5 and TRBJ1-3, with unresolved D. V lost 6 bases, J lost 3 bases, and 9 bases lay in between. The germline gives CDR1 MNHEY, CDR2 SVGAGI. The CDR3 is 13 residues long. CDR3 sequence (DNA): TGTGCCAGCAGGGCCCGCGATGGAAACACCATATATTTT. Translated, it gives CASRARDGNTIYF.

This chain links TRBV7-2 with TRBJ2-7; 8 positions agree with TRBD2. The CDR3 is 14 amino acids. V dropped 4 bases and J dropped 2; count of bases not matched to a gene: 4. Germline CDR1 SGHTA, CDR2 FQGNSA. The DNA for the CDR3 is TGTGCCAGCAGCTCCGAGCGGGGGCCCTACGAGCAGTACTTC. Protein: CASSSERGPYEQYF.

This chain uses TRBV29-1 with TRBJ2-2; weak D call: TRBD2 (5 bases). The V gene's germline CDR1 is SQVTM and CDR2 ANQGSEA. The length of the CDR3 is 17 residues. With 0 bases removed from V and 7 bases from J, the gap between germline ends came to 21 bases. The CDR3 bases are TGCAGCGTTGAAGATCGACGGGATTGGGTCAGTAGCGGGGAGCTGTTTTTT. It is translated as CSVEDRRDWVSSGELFF.

The V call is TRBV30, the J call TRBJ1-1, with D maybe TRBD1 (6 bases). Between the trimmed V and J ends, which lost 5 bases and 7 bases, there was a span of 17 bases. The V gene's germline CDR1 is GTSNPN and CDR2 SVGIG (reference sequence). The CDR3 contains 13 residues. CDR3 coding DNA: TGTGCCTGGTGGGGCGGGGGCTGGGGTGAAGCTTTCTTT. It specifies CAWWGGGWGEAFF.

The chain employs TRBV7-9 and TRBJ2-1; D assignment may be TRBD1 or TRBD2 (5 bases each). Trimming cost V 9 bases and J 0 bases, with 12 bases left between them. The CDR3 contains 14 residues. Germline V gene sequence: CDR1 SEHNR, CDR2 FQNEAQ (reference sequence). CDR3 residues: CASKGLASYNEQFF. The CDR3 DNA sequence: TGTGCCAGTAAGGGGCTAGCCTCCTACAATGAGCAGTTCTTC.

The gene calls are TRBV30 and TRBJ1-4; D is uncertain. Trimming took 0 bases from V and 4 from J, leaving 12 bases between them. Germline CDR1 and CDR2: GTSNPN and SVGIG (reference sequence). This CDR3 is 15 amino acids long. CDR3 protein: CAWSVLGRRNEKLFF. The CDR3 nucleotides are TGTGCCTGGAGTGTACTTGGCAGGCGTAATGAAAAACTGTTTTTT.

The chain combines TRBV6-1 with TRBJ2-1; no clear D gene. The CDR3 is 11 amino acids. V shed 4 bases and J shed 7 bases, with 5 bases lying between them. Looked up from germline, CDR1 is MNHNS and CDR2 is SASEGT. The CDR3 DNA follows: TGTGCCAGCAGTGCCAGAAATGAGCAGTTCTTC. Amino acid sequence: CASSARNEQFF.

This chain connects TRBV6-5 to TRBJ1-4; TRBD1 aligns across 9 bases. The CDR3 is 14 residues long. Germline assignment: CDR1 MNHEY and CDR2 SVGAGI. Trimming at V came to 5 bases and at J to 8 bases, leaving 6 bases not matched to a gene. DNA of the CDR3: TGTGCCAGCAGTCAGGACAGGGGTCGGGAAAAACTGTTTTTT. Its protein is CASSQDRGREKLFF.

The CDR3 DNA sequence: TGCAGCGCCTCCGGGACAGTGGATCAGCCCCAGCATTTT. Translated, it gives CSASGTVDQPQHF. This chain links TRBV29-1 with TRBJ1-5, with 7 bases lining up with TRBD1. Germline V gene sequence: CDR1 SQVTM, CDR2 ANQGSEA. There are 13 residues in the CDR3. V was clipped by 7 bases and J by 5 bases; unmatched bases: 8.

The CDR3 coding sequence is TGTGCCAGCAGCTCCCGGGACAGCTCCTACGAGCAGTACTTC. This sequence encodes CASSSRDSSYEQYF. The V call is TRBV7-2, the J call TRBJ2-7, with 7 nucleotides matching TRBD1. The germline CDR1 and CDR2 sequences are SGHTA and FQGNSA. The J segment lost 0 bases and the V segment lost 4 bases, leaving 3 bases of the junction unmatched. The CDR3 spans 14 residues.

V and J are TRBV7-8 and TRBJ2-3; 13 nucleotides line up with TRBD2. Germline assignment: CDR1 SGHVS and CDR2 FQNEAQ. The J segment lost 4 bases and the V segment lost 6 bases, leaving 4 bases of the junction unmatched. This CDR3 is built from 15 residues. The CDR3 DNA reads TGTGCCAGCAGACGACTAGCGGGGGGTGCAGATACGCAGTATTTT. Protein product: CASRRLAGGADTQYF.

The genes are TRBV11-1 and TRBJ2-1; D is uncertain. Trimming took off 4 bases at V and 10 bases at J, with 11 bases between the two ends. The CDR3 is 12 residues long. Germline V gene data show CDR1 as SGHAT and CDR2 as FQDESV (reference sequence). CDR3 amino acids: CASSSRYEEQFF. The CDR3 coding sequence is TGTGCCAGCAGCTCCCGATATGAGGAGCAGTTCTTC.